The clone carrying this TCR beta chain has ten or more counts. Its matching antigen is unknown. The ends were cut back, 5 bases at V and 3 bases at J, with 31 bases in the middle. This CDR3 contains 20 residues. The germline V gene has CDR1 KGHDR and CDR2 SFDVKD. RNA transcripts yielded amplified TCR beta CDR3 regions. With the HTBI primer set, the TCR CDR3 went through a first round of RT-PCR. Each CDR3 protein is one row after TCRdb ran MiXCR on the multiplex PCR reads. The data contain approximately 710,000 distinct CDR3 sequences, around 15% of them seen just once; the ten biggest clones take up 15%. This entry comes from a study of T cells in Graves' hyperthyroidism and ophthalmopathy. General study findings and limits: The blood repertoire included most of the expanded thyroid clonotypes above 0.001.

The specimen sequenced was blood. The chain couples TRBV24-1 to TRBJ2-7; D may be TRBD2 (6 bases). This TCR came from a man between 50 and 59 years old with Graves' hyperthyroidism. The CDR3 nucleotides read TGTGCCACCAGTGTTCCATACCCCGGGACTCCTTTAGACCTGTACTACGAGCAGTACTTC. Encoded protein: CATSVPYPGTPLDLYYEQYF.